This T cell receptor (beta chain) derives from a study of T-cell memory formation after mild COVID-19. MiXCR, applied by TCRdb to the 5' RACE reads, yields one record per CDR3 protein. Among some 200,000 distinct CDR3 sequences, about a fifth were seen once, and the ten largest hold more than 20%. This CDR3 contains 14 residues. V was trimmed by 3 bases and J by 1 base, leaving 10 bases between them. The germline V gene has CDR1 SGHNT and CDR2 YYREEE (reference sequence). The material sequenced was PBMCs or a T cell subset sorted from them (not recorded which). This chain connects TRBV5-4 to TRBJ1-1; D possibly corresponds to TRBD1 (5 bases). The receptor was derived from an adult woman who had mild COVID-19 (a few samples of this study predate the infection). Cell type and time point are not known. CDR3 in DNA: TGTGCCAGCAGCTGGGCAGGGCAGAACACTGAAGCTTTCTTT. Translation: CASSWAGQNTEAFF.